This entry concerns a single T cell receptor (beta chain). In this sample, this clonotype turned up many times. Its antigen is still unknown. Base qualities are not provided; no much larger clone lies one nucleotide away. V is pared back by 6 bases and J by 10 bases, with 18 bases lying between the germline termini. In the germline V gene, CDR1 corresponds to MDHEN and CDR2 to SYDVKM. Reading from cysteine to phenylalanine, the CDR3 counts 13 amino acids. The read is trimmed to its CDR3 DNA, 39 bases read in frame from base 1. Libraries of naive CD8 T cells were built from anywhere between about 17,000 and 1,000,000 sorted cells, with 10%, 30% or 50% of the purified RNA used. On a BD FACSAria II, naive CD8 T cells were FACS-sorted as CD8+CD4-CCR7+CD45RA+ and collected into RLT Plus buffer. Detection sensitivity was tested by spiking Jurkat RNA equal to about 10 TCR copies' worth into samples containing about 18,000-1,000,000 naive CD8 T cells. CD8 T cells were enriched using RosetteSep CD8+ T Cell Enrichment Cocktail and Ficoll-Paque, and the enriched cells then underwent ACK red cell lysis.

Library preparation used PCR. Reads for this sample came from an Illumina HiSeq 4000. Bulk TCR libraries were prepared as previously described, using TCR primers listed in Table S5. The Qiagen AllPrep DNA/RNA kit was used to purify total RNA. Before analysis, reads from multiple sequencing runs of the same library were pooled. Concerning the study's data processing: Reads were retained only if their TCR constant sequence matched exactly, and those retained reads were trimmed to 150 nt and grouped according to their 12-nt molecular barcodes. Reads within each barcode group were sub-clustered using a 15% Levenshtein threshold, and quality-weighted consensus sequences were constructed for each RNA molecule. Non-functional sequences were excluded, and lower-count sequences lying one edit away from another sequence were also excluded. Based on a fit of two negative binomial distributions, barcode sub-clusters having less than 20% of the maximum read count were discarded. TCRdb's own reprocessing of the public reads used fastp at Q25 and MiXCR and kept productive beta chains. Entries are consolidated by CDR3 protein sequence, retaining the most common genes and DNA. TCRdb's processing, not the authors', yielded these V and J calls. For this sample there are 70,000 to 90,000 distinct CDR3 sequences; roughly a fifth appear just once. Approximately 0.99% of the sample is held by the ten biggest clonotypes.

The data originate from a study of molecular identifiers for immune sequencing clone quantification (dated by TCRdb to 2016 to 2018). For the study in its entirety: In a replicate experiment, RNA from about 20,000 or 100,000 naive CD8 T cells was split into five aliquots, four of which were sequenced. This methods study used CD8 T cells to benchmark TCR RNA copy counting and molecular-identifier clustering-based TCR repertoire sequencing (MIDCIRS).

Paper-wide results and their limitations: In CMV-specific effector cells, over 99% of molecules were held by clones above 20 RNA copies, whereas under 1% of molecules were held by such clones in naive cells. Modeling estimated roughly 3.2 recovered TCR RNA copies per cell, compared with about ten by digital PCR, which implies approximately 30% capture efficiency. Even against a background of about a million naive CD8 T cells, spiked-in Jurkat TCR RNA amounting to a single cell's worth was reported to be detectable. Without barcode sub-clustering, chimeric consensus sequences inflated TCR diversity; chimeras reached as high as 47%. The naive libraries included spiked-in Jurkat TCR RNA (around 10 copies' worth), and this RNA is not part of the donor repertoire. The sizes of highly expanded clones could end up underestimated when identical TCR molecules share a barcode.

This sequence was found in a human donor in good health. Some libraries in this study had Jurkat cell RNA spiked in. The sample was naive CD8+ T cells from blood, with Jurkat cell RNA spiked in. The cell subset or site label, as the study defines it: FACS-sorted CD8+CD4-CCR7+CD45RA+ naive T cells. Recombination connected TRBV28 to TRBJ1-1; tentative D gene TRBD1, with 5 bases matching. For the CDR3, the sequence is CASSPFPGTIAFF. The DNA sequence follows: TGTGCCAGCAGCCCGTTCCCCGGGACTATAGCTTTCTTT.